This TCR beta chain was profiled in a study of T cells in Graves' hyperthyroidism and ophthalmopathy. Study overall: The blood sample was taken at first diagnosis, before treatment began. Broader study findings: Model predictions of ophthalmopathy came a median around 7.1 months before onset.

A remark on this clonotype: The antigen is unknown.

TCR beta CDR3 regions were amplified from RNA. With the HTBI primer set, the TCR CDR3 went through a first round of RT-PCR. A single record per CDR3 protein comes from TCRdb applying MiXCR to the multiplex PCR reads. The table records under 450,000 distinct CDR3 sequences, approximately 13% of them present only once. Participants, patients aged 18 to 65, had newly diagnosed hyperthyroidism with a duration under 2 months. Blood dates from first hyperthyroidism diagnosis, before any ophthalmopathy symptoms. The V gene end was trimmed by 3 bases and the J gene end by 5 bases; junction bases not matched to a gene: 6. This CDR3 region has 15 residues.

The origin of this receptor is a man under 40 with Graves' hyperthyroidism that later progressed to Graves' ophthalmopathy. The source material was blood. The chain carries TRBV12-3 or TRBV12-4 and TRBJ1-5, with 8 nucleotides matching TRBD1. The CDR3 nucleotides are TGTGCCAGCAGTTTCTTTGGGACAGGCGATCAGCCCCAGCATTTT. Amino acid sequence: CASSFFGTGDQPQHF.